This TCR beta chain was identified in a study of beta chain features in type 1 diabetes. Study at large: Cell yields, gender and age were similar in healthy donors and patients. General study points: PCR might favor shorter templates, but any such skew would affect patients and controls equally.

Isolation of CD4+ naive, central memory, regulatory and stem cell-like memory cells was achieved by sorting via CD45RO/CCR7/CD25/CD127/CD95/CD27. All sorted populations exceeded 98% purity. For this clone: Its target is unknown. Given a much more abundant clone one base away, this may be a read error.

The CDR3 extends over 11 amino acids. The germline V gene has CDR1 MNHNS and CDR2 SASEGT. Trimming left V 6 bases short and J 2 bases short, with 3 bases between. The entirety of the isolated RNA underwent reverse transcription, so expressed TCRB transcripts were sequenced. Method: immunoSEQ multiplex PCR; TCRdb's copy keeps in-frame clones and lacks some. Of about 930,000 clones in the sample, about a sixth were seen once. Sequencing was carried out using naive CD4+ T cells from blood. This TCR was recovered from a woman aged 18-29 years in good health. The rearrangement links TRBV6-1 to TRBJ2-3; no clear D. The CDR3 protein is CASRHTDTQYF. Written as DNA, the CDR3 is TGTGCCAGCAGGCACACAGATACGCAGTATTTT.